This T cell receptor beta chain derives from a study of blood T cell repertoires in COVID-19. Recruited during active infection, patients (from Seattle) were subsequently followed longitudinally. Authors' methods: It was from reference gene primer amplification that nucleated cell counts were estimated. Generated by immunoSEQ multiplex PCR, the TCRdb table keeps only in-frame clones and is missing some. Clone size and the V and J calls come from that table; the DNA yielded D and trimming. This table holds some 220,000 clones, about 82% found once. This sequence was found in a woman in her 70s with COVID-19, enrolled during active disease. The sequenced sample was peripheral blood.

The CDR3 coding sequence is TGTGCCAGCAGCCAAATGGCCCAGGGCTCGTATGGCTACACCTTC. This codes for CASSQMAQGSYGYTF. The chain has TRBV3-1 (or the pseudogene TRBV3-2) and TRBJ1-2; maybe TRBD1 (5 bases). V lost 2 bases to trimming and J lost 5 bases, with 15 bases between them. The CDR3 length is 15 residues. Germline assignment: CDR1 LGHDT and CDR2 YNNKEL (reference sequence).